The clone carrying this T cell receptor (beta chain) has only one observation. The protocol was immunoSEQ multiplex PCR, while the TCRdb copy is restricted to in-frame clones and leaves out a portion. The table shows 110,000 or so clones, with about 85% occurring only once. The data originate from a study of blood T cell repertoires in COVID-19. Germline V lookup: CDR1 LNHDA, CDR2 SQIVND (reference sequence). CDR3 size: 16 residues. After removal of 3 bases from V and 0 bases from J, the junction contained 5 bases not matched to a gene. This TCR was recovered from a human donor in a cohort sampled during active COVID-19. The chain carries TRBV19 and TRBJ1-2; 9 nucleotides line up with TRBD1. What was sequenced was peripheral blood. DNA of the CDR3: TGTGCCAGTAGTATGGGGGGACAGGGCACTAACTATGGCTACACCTTC. The encoded protein is CASSMGGQGTNYGYTF.